This T cell receptor (beta chain) is from a study of immune evolution from preneoplasia to lung adenocarcinoma. The assay was immunoSEQ multiplex PCR, and TCRdb's table has in-frame clones only and misses some. The table lists some 5,400 clones, over 65% of them singletons. Trimming took 0 bases from V and 9 from J, leaving 9 bases between them. Germline loops: CDR1 SEHNR, CDR2 FQNEAQ (reference sequence). The CDR3 is 13 amino acids. The clonotype comes from a person in their sixties or seventies with lung adenocarcinoma. This rearrangement joins TRBV7-9 to TRBJ2-1, with D maybe TRBD2 (5 bases). The sequenced material came from FFPE minimally invasive lung adenocarcinoma tissue. CDR3: CASSLASSGEQFF. The CDR3 DNA reads as TGTGCCAGCAGCTTAGCGTCAAGCGGTGAGCAGTTCTTC.